The 26 T cell receptor beta chains below were found in one sample sequenced in a study of blood T cell repertoires in COVID-19. Only in-frame clones appear in the TCRdb table, and some are missing; sequencing was by immunoSEQ multiplex PCR. The table includes a few hundred thousand clones, around 90% detected once. Specimen: peripheral blood. These receptors were taken from a woman aged 35 to 49 with COVID-19, enrolled during active disease.

This sequence joins TRBV6-1 and TRBJ1-4; D ambiguous. The germline V gene encodes CDR1 MNHNS and CDR2 SASEGT. V was pared by 1 base and J by 12 bases, with 12 bases between. This CDR3 contains 13 residues. This chain's CDR3 is CASSEGQMRELFF. CDR3 sequence (DNA): TGTGCCAGCAGTGAAGGCCAGATGAGGGAACTGTTTTTT.

The J gene is TRBJ2-3, the V gene TRBV15; D is possibly TRBD2 (7 bases). Trimming removed 3 bases at V and 3 bases at J, with 19 bases between. Germline CDR1 is LNHNV and CDR2 is YYDKDF (reference sequence). The CDR3 totals 17 residues. The CDR3 region is CATSSGRGRALTDTQYF. CDR3 coding DNA: TGTGCCACCAGCAGCGGTAGGGGGAGGGCTCTAACAGATACGCAGTATTTT.

The V and J genes are TRBV19 and TRBJ2-7; 11 bases map to TRBD2. Germline CDR1 and CDR2: LNHDA and SQIVND (reference sequence). With 3 bases clipped from V and 5 bases from J, the junction kept 18 bases outside the gene matches. There are 19 residues in the CDR3. CDR3 bases: TGTGCCAGTAGTATCAATTTCATCCCGACTAGCGGGATGCACCACGAGCAGTACTTC. Protein sequence: CASSINFIPTSGMHHEQYF.

The V gene is TRBV7-3, the J gene TRBJ1-3; D is unresolved. Trimming removed 8 bases from V and 0 bases from J, with 8 bases in between. CDR1 is SGHTA, CDR2 FQGTGA, per germline. This CDR3 spans 13 amino acids. CDR3 sequence (DNA): TGTGCCAGCGCGGTTGGCTCTGGAAACACCATATATTTT. This sequence encodes CASAVGSGNTIYF. The full variable domain, completed using reference TRBV7-3 and TRBJ1-3, is GAGVSQTPSNKVTEKGKYVELRCDPISGHTALYWYRQSLGQGPEFLIYFQGTGAADDSGLPNDRFFAVRPEGSVSTLKIQRTERGDSAVYLCASAVGSGNTIYFGEGSWLTVV.

This clone was found once. This CDR3 is CASSLGPSYEQYF. CDR3 coding DNA: TGTGCCAGCAGTTTAGGGCCTTCCTACGAGCAGTACTTC. V usage is TRBV12-3 or TRBV12-4 and J usage is TRBJ2-7; D is undetermined. The ends were cut back, 1 base at V and 1 base at J, with 5 bases in the middle. The CDR3 extends over 13 amino acids.

The rearrangement uses TRBV7-2 and TRBJ2-7; tentative D call: TRBD2 (6 bases). CDR1 and CDR2 (germline): SGHTA, FQGNSA. Trimming took 3 bases from V and 5 from J, leaving 17 bases between them. The CDR3 covers 15 residues. The CDR3 nucleotides are TGTGCCAGCAGCTTTTACCGGGGCGGGGCGGACGAGCAGTACTTC. This sequence encodes CASSFYRGGADEQYF. The whole variable domain, remainder taken from reference TRBV7-2 and TRBJ2-7, is GAGVSQSPSNKVTEKGKDVELRCDPISGHTALYWYRQSLGQGLEFLIYFQGNSAPDKSGLPSDRFSAERTGGSVSTLTIQRTQQEDSAVYLCASSFYRGGADEQYFGPGTRLTVT.

This sequence joins TRBV13 and TRBJ2-2; 8 positions match TRBD1. V lost 4 bases and J lost 1; bases outside the gene matches: 11. CDR1 is PRHDT and CDR2 is FYEKMQ in the germline V gene (reference sequence). There are 18 residues in the CDR3. CDR3 nucleotides: TGTGCCAGCAGCTCCCGCTCCGGGACAGGAGTGAACACCGGGGAGCTGTTTTTT. It codes for CASSSRSGTGVNTGELFF.

The chain recombines TRBV7-9 with TRBJ2-5; D perhaps matches TRBD1 (6 bases). V shed 1 base and J shed 1 base, with 19 bases lying between them. The CDR3 sequence is 18 residues long. Germline V CDR1 and CDR2: SEHNR, FQNEAQ (reference sequence). In DNA form, the CDR3 reads TGTGCCAGCAGCTTAGGGGGGTCAGGGGCCAGCTTCCAAGAGACCCAGTACTTC. Its protein product is CASSLGGSGASFQETQYF.

The chain is built from TRBV12-3 or TRBV12-4 and TRBJ1-5; no reliable D call. V shed 8 bases and J shed 0 bases, with 8 bases lying between them. The CDR3 runs 13 residues. CDR3 coding DNA: TGTGCCAGCGGAGAAAATAGCAATCAGCCCCAGCATTTT. This translates into CASGENSNQPQHF.

CDR3 sequence reads: CASSQDLAGGQETQYF. CDR3 sequence (DNA): TGTGCCAGCAGCCAAGATTTAGCGGGAGGGCAAGAGACCCAGTACTTC. V and J are TRBV3-1 (or the pseudogene TRBV3-2) and TRBJ2-5; 11 bases align to TRBD2. J was trimmed by 2 bases and V by 0 bases; bases with no gene match: 2. CDR1 is LGHDT, CDR2 YNNKEL, per germline (reference sequence). The CDR3 is 16 amino acids.

The V gene is TRBV9, the J gene TRBJ2-1, with D perhaps TRBD2 (5 bases). V was cut by 1 base and J by 4 bases, with 9 bases left in between. Germline CDR1 and CDR2: SGDLS and YYNGEE. This CDR3 is built from 14 residues. CDR3 amino acids: CASSVSDSYNEQFF. CDR3 in DNA: TGTGCCAGCAGCGTATCGGACTCTTACAATGAGCAGTTCTTC.

J is TRBJ2-1 and V is TRBV11-1, with a weak D call TRBD1 (6 bases). With 5 bases removed from V and 5 bases from J, the gap between germline ends came to 16 bases. Germline CDR1 SGHAT, CDR2 FQDESV (reference sequence). The CDR3 totals 15 residues. The DNA for the CDR3 is TGTGCCAGCAGCGAGATCCTCACAGGGAACAATGAGCAGTTCTTC. Amino acid sequence: CASSEILTGNNEQFF.

The rearrangement links TRBV18 to TRBJ2-5; possible D gene TRBD2, 6 bases. Trimming pared 2 bases from V and 2 bases from J, leaving 15 bases between. CDR1 KGHSH and CDR2 LQKENI come from the germline V gene. The CDR3 is made up of 16 amino acids. The CDR3 protein is CASSPFGGDLQETQYF. The DNA for the CDR3 is TGTGCCAGCTCACCATTCGGAGGGGACCTTCAAGAGACCCAGTACTTC.

The chain employs TRBV19 and TRBJ2-1; possible D gene TRBD2, 6 bases. Trimming took off 2 bases at V and 3 bases at J, with 11 bases between the two ends. The CDR3 extends over 15 amino acids. Germline lookup yields CDR1 LNHDA and CDR2 SQIVND (reference sequence). For the CDR3, the DNA is TGTGCCAGTAGTATACGGACTAACGTCTACAATGAGCAGTTCTTC. Residues: CASSIRTNVYNEQFF.

This clone has more than one count but fewer than ten. This same CDR3 is encoded by further DNA sequences in the sample. The J gene is TRBJ1-1, the V gene TRBV2, with D perhaps TRBD1 (5 bases). This CDR3 spans 14 amino acids. Germline-derived CDR1 and CDR2 are SNHLY and FYNNEI. With 9 bases removed from V and 4 bases from J, the gap between germline ends came to 18 bases. The CDR3 spells CARGGRGLGTEAFF. DNA for the CDR3: TGTGCCAGGGGGGGGAGGGGCCTCGGCACTGAAGCTTTCTTT.

The rearrangement joins TRBV2 to TRBJ2-7; 9 nucleotides align to TRBD2. Germline V gene sequence: CDR1 SNHLY, CDR2 FYNNEI. This CDR3 spans 15 amino acids. V lost 2 bases and J lost 7; bases outside the gene matches: 9. CDR3 sequence: CASSELTSGAREQYF. The CDR3 DNA reads as TGTGCCAGCAGTGAATTGACTAGCGGAGCACGGGAGCAGTACTTC.

The genes are TRBV7-2 and TRBJ2-1, with TRBD1 matching over 7 bases. Germline V gene lookup returns CDR1 SGHTA and CDR2 FQGNSA. Unmatched junction bases numbered 6, after V lost 1 base and J lost 12 bases. This CDR3 region has 13 residues. The CDR3, as DNA: TGTGCCAGCAGCTTAGTTAACACAGGGGCGCAGTTCTTC. Its protein is CASSLVNTGAQFF. The full variable domain, with the rest looked up from reference TRBV7-2 and TRBJ2-1, is GAGVSQSPSNKVTEKGKDVELRCDPISGHTALYWYRQSLGQGLEFLIYFQGNSAPDKSGLPSDRFSAERTGGSVSTLTIQRTQQEDSAVYLCASSLVNTGAQFFGPGTRLTVL.

The J gene is TRBJ1-2, the V gene TRBV6-4; 10 bases fit TRBD1. This CDR3 contains 15 residues. Germline V CDR1 and CDR2: MRHNA, SNTAGT. The V segment lost 7 bases and the J segment 7 bases; nucleotides outside the gene matches: 12. The CDR3 DNA sequence: TGTGCCAGCACTCTAGTTGCCGGGACAGGGGTTGGCTACACCTTC. Protein: CASTLVAGTGVGYTF.

In DNA, the CDR3 is TGTGCCAGCAGCTCTAGCATCCGACAGGGGGCTAGGGAGCAGTTCTTC. Residues: CASSSSIRQGAREQFF. The chain links TRBV6-2 or TRBV6-3 to TRBJ2-1, with 10 bases matching TRBD1. CDR3 length: 16 residues. Per germline, CDR1 MNHEY and CDR2 SVGEGT. Trimming cost V 6 bases and J 10 bases; bases outside gene matches: 15.

The chain has TRBV4-3 and TRBJ2-3, with D possibly being TRBD2 (7 bases). The CDR3 contains 17 residues. Trimming removed 0 bases from V and 2 bases from J, with 15 bases in between. Germline V lookup: CDR1 LGHNA, CDR2 YSLEER. The CDR3 DNA sequence: TGCGCCAGCAGCCAAGATGGGATGCGGGGGCTCACAGATACGCAGTATTTT. It codes for CASSQDGMRGLTDTQYF.

Here the CDR3 reads CASSPAGGEIDGYTF. CDR3 coding DNA: TGTGCCAGCTCACCAGCAGGGGGCGAGATAGATGGCTACACCTTC. This chain links TRBV18 with TRBJ1-2; 8 positions match TRBD1. Germline V gives CDR1 KGHSH, CDR2 LQKENI. CDR3 size: 15 residues. V was pared by 2 bases and J by 6 bases, with 8 bases of the junction left unmatched.

This chain uses TRBV7-2 with TRBJ1-6, with a possible D match to TRBD1 (5 bases). In germline, CDR1 is SGHTA, CDR2 FQGNSA. V gave up 5 bases and J gave up 9 bases, with 14 bases separating them. CDR3 length: 14 residues. The CDR3 nucleotides read TGTGCCAGCAGCGTTAGGGGCGGGGGTTCACCCCTCCACTTT. Its translation: CASSVRGGGSPLHF.

The V gene is TRBV7-9, the J gene TRBJ1-1; no clear D gene. V was clipped by 3 bases and J by 0 bases, with 2 bases between them. Germline V gene sequence: CDR1 SEHNR, CDR2 FQNEAQ (reference sequence). CDR3 size: 12 residues. DNA for the CDR3: TGTGCCAGCAGCTTCATGAACACTGAAGCTTTCTTT. It yields the protein CASSFMNTEAFF.

The rearrangement links TRBV19 to TRBJ1-1, with 7 positions matching TRBD1. From germline, CDR1 is LNHDA and CDR2 SQIVND (reference sequence). V was clipped by 1 base and J by 0 bases; unmatched bases: 8. The CDR3 totals 17 residues. CDR3 sequence reads: CASSIGGQTFMNTEAFF. For the CDR3, the DNA is TGTGCCAGTAGTATAGGGGGACAGACTTTTATGAACACTGAAGCTTTCTTT.

The chain joins TRBV3-1 (or the pseudogene TRBV3-2) to TRBJ2-2; 11 nucleotides line up with TRBD2. The CDR3 covers 14 residues. Germline V CDR1 and CDR2: LGHDT, YNNKEL (reference sequence). V shed 5 bases and J 7 bases; nucleotides not matched to a gene: 3. This chain's CDR3 is CASSKGTSGGELFF. The CDR3 DNA reads TGTGCCAGCAGCAAAGGGACTAGCGGCGGGGAGCTGTTTTTT.

This chain links TRBV3-1 (or the pseudogene TRBV3-2) with TRBJ2-2; D is unclear. The V end was cut by 2 bases, the J end by 3 bases, with 7 bases between. Germline CDR1 reads LGHDT; CDR2 reads YNNKEL (reference sequence). The CDR3 contains 14 residues. The CDR3 protein is CASSQRQDTGELFF. Written as DNA, the CDR3 is TGTGCCAGCAGCCAAAGGCAGGACACCGGGGAGCTGTTTTTT.